This T cell receptor (beta chain) was profiled in a study of T cells in Graves' hyperthyroidism and ophthalmopathy. On the study more broadly: Prior to any treatment, at the point of initial diagnosis, peripheral blood was collected.

From roughly 9.2 ml of fresh peripheral blood, PBMCs were isolated. The CDR3 contains 15 residues. Germline CDR1 and CDR2: SGHTA and FQGTGA. The V segment lost 5 bases and the J segment 5 bases; nucleotides outside the gene matches: 7. In its sample, this clonotype was seen a few times. The CDR3 regions of TCR beta were amplified from RNA transcripts. HTBI primers were used for first-round RT-PCR of the TCR CDR3. TCRdb reprocessed the multiplex PCR reads with MiXCR, giving one entry per CDR3 protein. The sample includes fewer than 650,000 distinct CDR3 sequences, about 15% of them seen just once. The rearrangement links TRBV7-3 to TRBJ2-1; 9 bases align to TRBD2. The sample was blood. This receptor was taken from a woman between 25 and 40 years old with Graves' hyperthyroidism that later progressed to Graves' ophthalmopathy. The CDR3 nucleotides read TGTGCCAGCAGCCGGGGGCTAGCGGGGAACAATGAGCAGTTCTTC. This sequence encodes CASSRGLAGNNEQFF.